This TCR beta chain was profiled in a study of identical twins. The germline gives CDR1 DFQATT, CDR2 SNEGSKA (reference sequence). The CDR3 loop spans 13 amino acids. A single record per CDR3 protein comes from TCRdb applying MiXCR to the 5' RACE reads. The sample has under 1 million distinct CDR3 sequences; around an eighth are singletons. These data were also filed under a second study, of yellow fever vaccine responses in identical twins.

The sequence came from a woman between 18 and 29 years old in good health. Material: PBMCs. The chain combines TRBV20-1 with TRBJ1-4, with D perhaps matching TRBD1 (5 bases). Here the CDR3 DNA reads TGCAGCGCGGGGGGAGGATCTAATGAAAAACTGTTTTTT. It codes for CSAGGGSNEKLFF.